A selection of T cell receptor beta chains follows, all from one sample in a study of T cell repertoires in cytomegalovirus infection. A single record per CDR3 protein comes from TCRdb applying MiXCR to the reads. The sample has fewer than 80,000 distinct CDR3 sequences; about 3.8% are singletons. Sequencing used PBMCs. These receptors all stem from a human donor in good health (CMV status not recorded). Some clones in this sample may be carry-over from other donors' samples. Both conserved end residues are part of each CDR3. A D gene is named only where the DNA matches it firmly.

v_call d_call cdr3_aa
TRBV7-7 TRBD1 CASSSNRGQNTEAFF
TRBV28 TRBD2 CASSFSGGASETQYF
TRBV10-3 TRBD2 CAIRSSTSGGLYEQYF
TRBV29-1 NA CSLGEGMQETQYF
TRBV30 NA CAWSVHRGLGSYNSPLHF
TRBV7-9 NA CASSLLQNTGELFF
TRBV6-2/TRBV6-3 NA CASSYTPGAADRRGTEAFF
TRBV5-8 TRBD1 CASRYTGGNQPQHF
TRBV6-4 TRBD2 CASSGTSGGMNEQFF
TRBV27 NA CASRTTDVNTEAFF
TRBV27 TRBD2 CASSILTSGRFTDTQYF
TRBV5-1 NA CASSPPGRQRATEAFF
TRBV7-2 NA CASSLGGFTSSYNEQFF
TRBV20-1 TRBD1 CSAREWDSQSNQPQHF
TRBV7-2 TRBD1 CASSGHRGREAFF
TRBV4-3 NA CASSPYPTGSGEKLFF
TRBV6-6 NA CASGRVWGNEKLFF
TRBV28 NA CASTPWGIWSPNTEAFF
TRBV7-2 TRBD1 CASSLGFTGVPDTQYF
TRBV2 NA CASTERDTQYF
TRBV2 NA CASIGNEQFF
TRBV18 NA CASSPEGAGAYNEQFF
TRBV7-2 NA CASSLNPMGANTGELFF
TRBV15 NA CATSRVPGSGTQYF
TRBV20-1 NA CSAREGPFGQPQHF
TRBV28 NA CASEAAINSPLHF
TRBV4-2 NA CASSLRDLRGPDTQYF
TRBV7-8 TRBD2 CASSLRSGGATDTQYF
TRBV7-3 NA CASSLNTRSYNSPLHF
TRBV29-1 NA CSAHRAGEKLFF
TRBV4-2 TRBD2 CASSQTSGGSYEQYF
TRBV7-9 NA CASSAGGGRLYNEQFF
TRBV6-2/TRBV6-3 NA CASRQGGEQYF
TRBV11-2 NA CASSSTRGTEAFF
TRBV14 TRBD1 CASSLLVTGLETQYF